Presented here are 19 T cell receptor beta chains from one specimen sequenced in a study of T cell clonality in common variable immunodeficiency. The method was immunoSEQ multiplex PCR; TCRdb's version includes in-frame clones alone and lacks a portion of them. The sample offers tens of thousands of clones and no singletons, the top ten holding roughly an eighth. The sample comprised peripheral blood mononuclear cells. All receptors come from a person between 18 and 75 years old in good health.

This clone was counted many times. The missing CDR3 end, 3 residues past where the read stops, is filled in from the germline J gene. The V and J genes are TRBV5-1 and TRBJ2-5, with D hard to call. Germline V gene data show CDR1 as SGHRS and CDR2 as YFSETQ. The CDR3 covers 14 residues. The ends were cut back, 0 bases at V and 5 bases at J, with 11 bases in the middle. The covered CDR3 bases are TGCGCCAGCAGCTTGGGGTTGCGGTGGGAGACC. Amino acid sequence: CASSLGLRWET. The complete CDR3 protein is CASSLGLRWETQYF.

The sample holds many counts of this clone. The read stops 3 residues short of the end of the CDR3; the missing end is completed from the germline J gene. The chain employs TRBV7-8 and TRBJ2-1; a weak D match, TRBD2 (6 bases). V was cut by 8 bases and J by 0 bases, with 14 bases left in between. Germline CDR1 reads SGHVS; CDR2 reads FQNEAQ. The CDR3 extends over 15 amino acids. CDR3 sequence: CASLPYGGSYNEQFF. The DNA read from the CDR3 is TGTGCCAGCCTCCCCTACGGGGGCTCCTACAATGAG.

Concerning this clone itself: Read sequence stops 3 residues before the CDR3 end, and the germline J gene provides the missing end. The chain employs TRBV7-9 and TRBJ2-7; no firm D call. CDR3 length: 13 amino acids. Per germline, CDR1 SEHNR and CDR2 FQNEAQ (reference sequence). The V end lost 5 bases, the J end lost 6 bases, and 14 bases lay between the germline ends. Partial CDR3 DNA: TGTGCCAGCAGCGTAAGATCAGATCCCGAG. Protein sequence: CASSVRSDPE. The CDR3, in full, reads CASSVRSDPEQYF.

In this sample, this clone turned up many times. The read falls 3 residues short of the CDR3 end, and the missing part is taken from the germline J gene. The V gene is TRBV19, the J gene TRBJ2-6, with 8 nucleotides matching TRBD1. CDR3 size: 19 residues. V shed 4 bases and J 1 base; nucleotides not matched to a gene: 12. Germline values: CDR1 LNHDA, CDR2 SQIVND (reference sequence). The CDR3 sequence: CASSRLGQGDWSGANVLTF. CDR3 DNA, as far as it was read: TGTGCCAGTAGTAGACTCGGACAGGGAGACTGGTCTGGGGCCAACGTC.

This clone was observed many times. The read terminates 3 residues before the CDR3 end, so the remaining end is supplied by the germline J gene. The rearrangement uses TRBV20-1 and TRBJ2-7; 7 bases map to TRBD1. The CDR3 totals 17 residues. Germline V gives CDR1 DFQATT, CDR2 SNEGSKA (reference sequence). The ends lost 5 bases at V and 1 base at J; junction bases unmatched: 17. The CDR3: CSAASVRQGEVSYEQYF. The CDR3 DNA, read in part, is TGCAGTGCTGCCTCTGTCCGACAGGGAGAAGTTTCCTACGAG.

There are many counts of this clone. The CDR3 is cut off 3 residues early in the read; its end comes from the germline J gene. V usage is TRBV19 and J usage is TRBJ1-1; TRBD1 matches 8 bases. CDR3 length: 13 residues. Germline V CDR1 and CDR2: LNHDA, SQIVND (reference sequence). J was trimmed by 1 base and V by 5 bases; bases with no gene match: 0. The CDR3 loop reads CASSQGANTEAFF. The CDR3 bases that were read are TGTGCCAGTAGTCAGGGGGCGAACACTGAA.

This clone was recorded many times. The read comes to an end 3 residues before the CDR3 does, leaving the germline J gene to fill in the end. The chain uses TRBV10-3 and TRBJ1-2; D not certain. Per the germline V gene, CDR1 is ENHRY and CDR2 is SYGVKD. There are 12 residues in the CDR3. V lost 2 bases to trimming and J lost 5 bases, with 6 bases between them. The CDR3 spells CAISEEPYGYTF. Partial CDR3 DNA: TGTGCCATCAGTGAGGAGCCTTATGGC.

Ten or more counts support this clone. The read terminates 3 residues ahead of where the CDR3 ends, so the germline J gene completes it. This rearrangement joins TRBV18 to TRBJ1-3; maybe TRBD1 (6 bases). This CDR3 is 12 amino acids long. The V end lost 4 bases, the J end lost 5 bases, and 6 bases lay between the germline ends. Germline CDR1 and CDR2: KGHSH and LQKENI. This CDR3 reads CASSRDRNTIYF. The CDR3 bases that were read are TGTGCCAGCTCACGGGACAGAAACACC. The full variable domain, with the rest looked up from reference TRBV18 and TRBJ1-3, is NAGVMQNPRHLVRRRGQEARLRCSPMKGHSHVYWYRQLPEEGLKFMVYLQKENIIDESGMPKERFSAEFPKEGPSILRIQQVVRGDSAAYFCASSRDRNTIYFGEGSWLTVV.

This clone was counted only a few times. With the read ending 3 residues before the CDR3 end, the germline J gene is used to fill in that end. The gene calls are TRBV7-2 and TRBJ1-2; D is unclear. CDR1 is SGHTA and CDR2 is FQGNSA in the germline V gene. The CDR3 contains 15 residues. The CDR3 sequence is CASSLVQTTPYDYTF. CDR3 bases read: TGTGCCAGCAGCTTAGTACAGACTACACCCTACGAC. Drawing the rest from reference TRBV7-2 and TRBJ1-2, the complete variable domain is GAGVSQSPSNKVTEKGKDVELRCDPISGHTALYWYRQSLGQGLEFLIYFQGNSAPDKSGLPSDRFSAERTGGSVSTLTIQRTQQEDSAVYLCASSLVQTTPYDYTFGSGTRLTVV.

This clone occurred a few times. The DNA ends 3 residues before the CDR3 does, and the rest of the CDR3 is filled in from the germline J gene. The chain employs TRBV5-1 and TRBJ2-1; 9 positions match TRBD1. CDR3 length: 15 residues. Trimming removed 3 bases from V and 8 bases from J; junction bases left unmatched: 9. Germline V CDR1 and CDR2: SGHRS, YFSETQ. The CDR3 reads CASSSGQGLGDEQFF. CDR3 DNA, as far as it was read: TGCGCCAGCAGCTCTGGACAGGGGTTGGGCGATGAG.

The CDR3 loop is CASSRTGQWETQYF. Incomplete CDR3 DNA: TGTGCCAGCAGTCGTACAGGGCAATGGGAGACC. The chain combines TRBV11-2 with TRBJ2-5; possible D gene TRBD1, 6 bases. With the read ending 3 residues before the CDR3 end, the germline J gene is used to fill in that end. Trimming cost V 6 bases and J 5 bases, with 16 bases left between them. The CDR3 covers 14 residues. Germline CDR1 SGHAT, CDR2 FQNNGV.

This clone has at least ten counts. The read is 3 residues too short to cover the CDR3 end, so that end is filled in from the germline J gene. The chain links TRBV28 to TRBJ1-2, with TRBD1 matching over 8 bases. With V trimmed by 6 bases and J by 7 bases, 7 bases remained unmatched. Germline lookup yields CDR1 MDHEN and CDR2 SYDVKM. CDR3 length equals 13 residues. CDR3 amino acids: CASSAPDRGGYTF. The part of the CDR3 DNA that was read is TGTGCCAGCAGCGCCCCCGACAGGGGTGGC.

This clone was recorded a few times. The CDR3 goes on 3 residues after the read ends, and that part is filled in from the germline J gene. The sample holds other DNA sequences that translate to the same CDR3. This chain joins TRBV13 and TRBJ2-1; the match to TRBD2 covers 9 bases. This CDR3 spans 15 amino acids. Germline V gene data show CDR1 as PRHDT and CDR2 as FYEKMQ (reference sequence). The V and J ends lost 2 bases and 6 bases, in that order; junction bases with no gene match: 5. The CDR3 bases that were read are TGTGCCAGCAGCTTAATTAGCGGGGGTTTCAATGAG. Translated: CASSLISGGFNE. The whole CDR3 reads CASSLISGGFNEQFF.

This clone turned up a few times. The sequence runs out 3 residues before the end of the CDR3; the remainder is reconstructed from the germline J gene. The chain joins TRBV19 to TRBJ1-1, with unresolved D. Germline-derived CDR1 and CDR2 are LNHDA and SQIVND (reference sequence). The CDR3 is 15 amino acids. V was clipped by 4 bases and J by 3 bases, with 15 bases between them. The CDR3 bases that were read are TGTGCCAGTAGTACTCTTGGGCAGATACACACTGAA. This encodes CASSTLGQIHTE. In full, the CDR3 reads CASSTLGQIHTEAFF.

This clone was observed at least ten times. The read falls 3 residues short of the CDR3 end, and the missing part is taken from the germline J gene. The gene calls are TRBV10-3 and TRBJ2-5, with D tentatively TRBD2 (7 bases). The V gene lost 0 bases and the J gene lost 3 bases, with 14 bases spanning the gap. CDR1 is ENHRY and CDR2 is SYGVKD in the germline V gene. CDR3 size: 16 residues. CDR3 loop: CAISESSRGGEETQYF. Partial CDR3 DNA: TGTGCCATCAGTGAGTCGAGTAGAGGGGGGGAAGAGACC.

This clone occurred many times. The read gets to within 3 residues of the CDR3 end, and the germline J gene fills in the rest. This chain links TRBV20-1 with TRBJ2-5; no firm D call. Germline-derived CDR1 and CDR2 are DFQATT and SNEGSKA (reference sequence). Trimming stripped 3 bases from V and 5 bases from J, with 13 bases between. The CDR3 contains 13 residues. The CDR3 DNA, read in part, is TGCAGTGCTAGGGCCTCCCCCCCCGAGACC. Translated, it gives CSARASPPET. The full CDR3 protein is CSARASPPETQYF.

This clone was seen ten or more times. The read terminates 3 residues ahead of where the CDR3 ends, so the germline J gene completes it. V and J are TRBV19 and TRBJ2-7; 7 bases are shared with TRBD1. The J segment lost 2 bases and the V segment lost 5 bases, leaving 6 bases of the junction unmatched. This CDR3 has 14 residues. CDR1 and CDR2 from the germline V gene are LNHDA and SQIVND (reference sequence). The part of the CDR3 DNA that was read is TGTGCCAGTAGTCCAAGACAGGGAGCCTACGAG. Translated: CASSPRQGAYE. The whole CDR3 sequence is CASSPRQGAYEQYF.

This clone was seen repeatedly, ten times or more. With the read ending 3 residues before the CDR3 end, the germline J gene is used to fill in that end. This chain connects TRBV7-2 to TRBJ2-7; tentative D call: TRBD1 (6 bases). The CDR3 spans 15 residues. V was cut by 0 bases and J by 0 bases, with 9 bases left in between. The V gene's germline CDR1 is SGHTA and CDR2 FQGNSA. Here the CDR3 reads CASSLAGTLSYEQYF. The sequenced part of the CDR3 DNA is TGTGCCAGCAGCTTAGCCGGGACACTCTCCTACGAG.

This clone was picked up many times. With the read ending 3 residues before the CDR3 end, the germline J gene is used to fill in that end. The V gene is TRBV5-1, the J gene TRBJ1-4; 10 nucleotides match TRBD1. J gave up 0 bases and V 4 bases, and 3 bases lay outside the gene matches. The germline V gene has CDR1 SGHRS and CDR2 YFSETQ. CDR3 length: 16 amino acids. CDR3 protein: CASSPGQGTTNEKLFF. The CDR3 DNA, read in part, is TGCGCCAGCAGCCCGGGACAGGGGACAACTAATGAAAAA.